The 30 T cell receptor beta chains given below trace back to one sample, sequenced in a study of tumor-infiltrating lymphocytes in oesophageal squamous cell carcinoma. TCRdb processed the PCR reads anew with MiXCR; each CDR3 protein has one entry. This table holds some 25,000 distinct CDR3 sequences, about 40% found once. Sequenced material: esophageal tumor tissue. These receptors all stem from a male donor with esophageal squamous cell carcinoma.

In this sample, this clonotype turned up many times. The V call is TRBV19, the J call TRBJ2-3; 8 bases line up with TRBD1. The germline CDR1 and CDR2 sequences are LNHDA and SQIVND (reference sequence). The CDR3 length is 15 residues. The V and J ends lost 5 bases and 4 bases, in that order; junction bases with no gene match: 8. The CDR3 DNA is TGTGCCAGTAGTTCCCGGACAGGGTGGTCAGATACGCAGTATTTT. Amino acids: CASSSRTGWSDTQYF.

This clonotype was found a few times. The conserved closing phenylalanine or tryptophan is absent in this CDR3, likely reflecting a read error. No DNA is shown, since the ends of the CDR3 on it are uncertain; the CDR3 is the one TCRdb lists. The V and J genes are TRBV7-6 and TRBJ2-3; the D call TRBD2 from the table was never checked on the DNA. The CDR3 adds up to 18 amino acids, both ends counted. CDR1 SGHVS and CDR2 FNYEAQ come from the germline V gene. The CDR3 sequence is CASSSGSGQGPYEQYFGN.

This clonotype was counted between two and nine times. Without the conserved terminal phenylalanine or tryptophan, this CDR3 likely stems from a read error. The limits of the CDR3 on the DNA are not certain, so only TCRdb's listed CDR3 is given. The V gene is TRBV12-5, the J gene TRBJ2-5; TRBD1 was called by the table and not checked on the DNA. Germline V gene lookup returns CDR1 LGHNT and CDR2 FRNRAP. The CDR3 has 20 residues if both end residues are counted. This CDR3 is CASGLETVQVGSLYGYTFGS.

The count of this clonotype is one. J is TRBJ2-1 and V is TRBV7-2; the D is unclear. The better agreement between TRBJ2-5 and the DNA end casts doubt on the J call. Germline V CDR1 and CDR2: SGHTA, FQGNSA. CDR3 length: 13 amino acids. The CDR3 nucleotides read TGTGCCAGCAGCTCGGTGCGGTCAGGGACCCAGTACTTC. Amino acids: CASSSVRSGTQYF.

This clonotype was observed once. The DNA for the CDR3 is TGTGCCAGCAGTAGACAGGGTCACGCTGAAGCTTTCTTT. It yields the protein CASSRQGHAEAFF. The gene calls are TRBV6-6 and TRBJ1-1; 7 nucleotides match TRBD1. Per germline, CDR1 MNHNY and CDR2 SVGAGI (reference sequence). The V segment lost 5 bases and the J segment 6 bases; nucleotides outside the gene matches: 6. The CDR3 totals 13 residues.

This clonotype was seen ten or more times. The J gene is TRBJ1-4, the V gene TRBV5-6, with 9 bases aligning to TRBD1. This CDR3 is built from 15 residues. Looked up from germline, CDR1 is SGHDT and CDR2 is YYEEEE. The V and J ends lost 0 bases and 3 bases, in that order; junction bases with no gene match: 0. The CDR3 spells CASSLGQGANEKLFF. The CDR3 bases are TGTGCCAGCAGCTTGGGACAGGGGGCTAATGAAAAACTGTTTTTT.

The CDR3 DNA is TGTGCCAGCAGCTTACAGGGTACATCTAATTCACCCCTCCACTTT. Translating it yields CASSLQGTSNSPLHF. V usage is TRBV7-3 and J usage is TRBJ1-6; tentative D call: TRBD1 (5 bases). CDR1 is SGHTA, CDR2 FQGTGA, per germline. The length of the CDR3 is 15 residues. V lost 2 bases and J lost 6, with 11 bases in between. The full variable domain, in which reference TRBV7-3 and TRBJ1-6 provide the parts outside the CDR3, is GAGVSQTPSNKVTEKGKYVELRCDPISGHTALYWYRQSLGQGPEFLIYFQGTGAADDSGLPNDRFFAVRPEGSVSTLKIQRTERGDSAVYLCASSLQGTSNSPLHFGNGTRLTVT.

This clonotype appeared many times. The chain combines TRBV7-9 with TRBJ1-1; D remains unclear. The V gene lost 3 bases and the J gene lost 3 bases, with 11 bases spanning the gap. The CDR3 runs to 14 residues. Per germline, CDR1 SEHNR and CDR2 FQNEAQ (reference sequence). This CDR3 is CASSFVPRDTEAFF. CDR3 DNA sequence: TGTGCCAGCAGCTTCGTACCTCGGGACACTGAAGCTTTCTTT.

This clonotype was seen repeatedly, ten times or more. The chain combines TRBV6-1 with TRBJ2-3; TRBD1 matches 7 bases. Germline lookup yields CDR1 MNHNS and CDR2 SASEGT. V dropped 8 bases and J dropped 1; count of bases not matched to a gene: 3. CDR3 length: 13 residues. CDR3 nucleotide sequence: TGTGCCAGCCGGGACAGAGGCACAGATACGCAGTATTTT. It specifies CASRDRGTDTQYF.

The chain recombines TRBV10-3 with TRBJ2-3; 13 positions match TRBD2. This CDR3 contains 17 residues. V trimming: 0 bases; J trimming: 3 bases; junction bases outside the gene matches: 3. The germline V gene has CDR1 ENHRY and CDR2 SYGVKD. CDR3 region: CAISESRLAGGTDTQYF. Here the CDR3 DNA reads TGTGCCATCAGTGAGTCTCGACTAGCGGGAGGAACAGATACGCAGTATTTT.

This clonotype was observed many times. The chain employs TRBV6-6 and TRBJ2-6; a weak D match, TRBD1 (6 bases). Per the germline V gene, CDR1 is MNHNY and CDR2 is SVGAGI (reference sequence). V lost 0 bases to trimming and J lost 0 bases, with 15 bases between them. The CDR3 is made up of 19 amino acids. The CDR3 sequence is CASSYSSTGFYSGANVLTF. DNA of the CDR3: TGTGCCAGCAGTTACTCGAGCACAGGGTTCTACTCTGGGGCCAACGTCCTGACTTTC.

The rearrangement uses TRBV5-1 and TRBJ2-2; D not resolved. The CDR3 spans 15 residues. Deletions cut 3 bases from V and 4 bases from J, with 13 bases between. Germline CDR1 is SGHRS and CDR2 is YFSETQ. The CDR3 region has the DNA TGCGCCAGCAGCTCGTCCACGTCGAGCACCGGGGAGCTGTTTTTT. Amino acids: CASSSSTSSTGELFF.

This clonotype is deemed medium-sized. The chain is built from TRBV11-1 and TRBJ2-1, with D uncertain. The CDR3 has 13 residues. CDR1 is SGHAT and CDR2 is FQDESV in the germline V gene (reference sequence). V was cut by 7 bases and J by 7 bases, with 14 bases left in between. CDR3 residues: CASTPGRINEQFF. CDR3 DNA: TGTGCCAGCACCCCCGGCCGGATTAATGAGCAGTTCTTC. The full variable domain, completed using reference TRBV11-1 and TRBJ2-1, is EAEVAQSPRYKITEKSQAVAFWCDPISGHATLYWYRQILGQGPELLVQFQDESVVDDSQLPKDRFSAERLKGVDSTLKIQPAELGDSAMYLCASTPGRINEQFFGPGTRLTVL.

This clonotype was found many times. The V gene is TRBV5-1, the J gene TRBJ2-3, with a weak D call TRBD2 (7 bases). Trimming shortened V by 0 bases and J by 4 bases, and 15 bases separated the two germline ends. The germline CDR1 and CDR2 sequences are SGHRS and YFSETQ. The CDR3 spans 16 residues. CDR3 protein: CASSLAYAGAADTQYF. The CDR3 DNA reads as TGCGCCAGCAGCTTGGCTTATGCGGGGGCGGCAGATACGCAGTATTTT.

Note on this clonotype: Since no conserved phenylalanine or tryptophan closes the CDR3, a read error is the likely cause. The limits of the CDR3 on the DNA are not certain, so only TCRdb's listed CDR3 is given. The chain employs TRBV7-2 and TRBJ1-1; the table assigns TRBD1, which was not confirmed against the DNA. The germline V gene encodes CDR1 SGHTA and CDR2 FQGNSA. The length of the CDR3 is 20 amino acids, counting both ends. CDR3 loop: CASSHGRVAPTTQIRSILAQ.

The chain recombines TRBV7-6 with TRBJ2-6, with unresolved D. This CDR3 has 15 amino acids. Between the trimmed V and J ends, which lost 1 base and 1 base, there was a span of 5 bases. The V gene's germline CDR1 is SGHVS and CDR2 FNYEAQ. CDR3 nucleotide sequence: TGTGCCAGCAGCTTAGAAAGATCTGGGGCCAACGTCCTGACTTTC. Amino acid sequence: CASSLERSGANVLTF.

The rearrangement uses TRBV14 and TRBJ2-3; a weak D match, TRBD2 (6 bases). This CDR3 is built from 14 residues. The germline gives CDR1 SGHDN, CDR2 FVKESK. Trimming cost V 3 bases and J 8 bases, with 15 bases left between them. The CDR3: CASSQEGALTTQYF. The CDR3 region has the DNA TGTGCCAGCAGCCAGGAGGGAGCCCTTACTACGCAGTATTTT.

The chain employs TRBV12-3 or TRBV12-4 and TRBJ2-1; the D is unclear. Gene TRBJ2-7 matches the end of the DNA better, so the J call may be wrong. The CDR3 loop spans 13 amino acids. The CDR3 sequence is CASSLKVETAQYF. The CDR3 region has the DNA TGTGCCAGCAGTTTAAAGGTCGAGACGGCGCAGTACTTC.

The chain joins TRBV28 to TRBJ2-6, with TRBD1 matching over 8 bases. CDR3 length: 15 residues. The V gene's germline CDR1 is MDHEN and CDR2 SYDVKM. With 6 bases clipped from V and 4 bases from J, the junction kept 5 bases outside the gene matches. CDR3 region: CASSSGGSGANVLTF. CDR3 DNA sequence: TGTGCCAGCAGCTCAGGGGGCTCAGGGGCCAACGTCCTGACTTTC.

This clonotype was seen only a few times. This rearrangement joins TRBV7-2 to TRBJ1-1; D is perhaps TRBD1 (6 bases). This CDR3 has 12 amino acids. Trimming took off 4 bases at V and 11 bases at J, with 14 bases between the two ends. The V gene's germline CDR1 is SGHTA and CDR2 FQGNSA. The CDR3 coding sequence is TGTGCCAGCAGCTGGGGGGACACGCCTGCTTTCTTT. Translation: CASSWGDTPAFF. The variable domain in full, with the rest retrieved from reference TRBV7-2 and TRBJ1-1, is GAGVSQSPSNKVTEKGKDVELRCDPISGHTALYWYRQSLGQGLEFLIYFQGNSAPDKSGLPSDRFSAERTGGSVSTLTIQRTQQEDSAVYLCASSWGDTPAFFGQGTRLTVV.

This clonotype has at least ten counts. The chain carries TRBV2 and TRBJ2-2; weak D call: TRBD2 (5 bases). The V end lost 7 bases, the J end lost 8 bases, and 11 bases lay between the germline ends. This CDR3 is built from 12 residues. The germline gives CDR1 SNHLY, CDR2 FYNNEI. DNA for the CDR3: TGTGCCAGCACCTTTTGGAGGGGGGAGCTGTTTTTT. As protein: CASTFWRGELFF. The full variable domain, completed using reference TRBV2 and TRBJ2-2, is EPEVTQTPSHQVTQMGQEVILRCVPISNHLYFYWYRQILGQKVEFLVSFYNNEISEKSEIFDDQFSVERPDGSNFTLKIRSTKLEDSAMYFCASTFWRGELFFGEGSRLTVL.

By share, this clonotype ranks as medium-sized (0.01 to 0.1%). The CDR3 DNA is TGTGCCAGCAGCTTTGCGGATACGCAGTATTTT. Amino acid sequence: CASSFADTQYF. The V gene is TRBV7-9, the J gene TRBJ2-3; D ambiguous. Germline V gene data show CDR1 as SEHNR and CDR2 as FQNEAQ (reference sequence). The V and J ends lost 3 bases and 6 bases respectively, with 4 bases between them. The CDR3 totals 11 residues.

This clonotype was counted between two and nine times. The gene calls are TRBV6-9 and TRBJ2-7, with 7 bases identical to TRBD1. The V gene's germline CDR1 is MNHGY and CDR2 SVAAGI. V dropped 3 bases and J dropped 3; count of bases not matched to a gene: 8. The CDR3 contains 15 residues. CDR3 sequence: CASSYGAGGGYEQYF. CDR3 bases: TGTGCCAGCAGTTACGGGGCAGGGGGTGGCTACGAGCAGTACTTC.

This clonotype was seen many times. The chain recombines TRBV11-2 with TRBJ2-7; TRBD1 agrees at 9 bases. Unmatched junction bases numbered 15, after V lost 5 bases and J lost 1 base. The CDR3 contains 18 residues. From germline, CDR1 is SGHAT and CDR2 FQNNGV. CDR3 sequence reads: CASSGKGQGGFKSYEQYF. The CDR3 DNA follows: TGTGCCAGCAGCGGAAAGGGACAGGGAGGGTTTAAGTCCTACGAGCAGTACTTC. Looking up the rest from reference TRBV11-2 and TRBJ2-7 gives the full variable domain: EAGVAQSPRYKIIEKRQSVAFWCNPISGHATLYWYQQILGQGPKLLIQFQNNGVVDDSQLPKDRFSAERLKGVDSTLKIQPAKLEDSAVYLCASSGKGQGGFKSYEQYFGPGTRLTVT.

On this clonotype itself: No conserved phenylalanine or tryptophan ends this CDR3, so it is likely a read error. No DNA is shown, since the ends of the CDR3 on it are uncertain; the CDR3 is the one TCRdb lists. The rearrangement links TRBV6-2 or TRBV6-3 to TRBJ2-6; TRBD2, as called in the table, went unchecked against the DNA. In germline, CDR1 is MNHEY, CDR2 SVGEGT. The CDR3 is 15 amino acids long, termini counted. The CDR3 sequence: CASRNTVPGLQFFGA.

This clonotype has a handful of counts. The genes are TRBV7-3 and TRBJ2-5, with D possibly being TRBD2 (5 bases). Deletions cut 3 bases from V and 1 base from J, with 6 bases between. The CDR3 runs to 13 residues. Germline V gene sequence: CDR1 SGHTA, CDR2 FQGTGA. The CDR3 protein is CASSFGSQETQYF. CDR3 coding DNA: TGTGCCAGCAGCTTTGGGAGCCAAGAGACCCAGTACTTC.

The chain recombines TRBV9 with TRBJ2-3; D is possibly TRBD1 (6 bases). The CDR3 is made up of 16 amino acids. With 1 base removed from V and 4 bases from J, the gap between germline ends came to 16 bases. Germline V CDR1 and CDR2: SGDLS, YYNGEE. The CDR3 DNA sequence: TGTGCCAGCAGCGTAAGTGCAGGGGCTTCAGCAGATACGCAGTATTTT. Protein: CASSVSAGASADTQYF.

The chain carries TRBV6-1 and TRBJ2-1; D might be TRBD1 (6 bases). The last part of the DNA fits TRBJ2-7 better; the J call may be wrong. Germline V gene data show CDR1 as MNHNS and CDR2 as SASEGT. The CDR3 contains 13 residues. CDR3 residues: CASSFGRGYEQYF. The CDR3 DNA reads TGTGCCAGCAGTTTCGGCAGGGGTTACGAGCAGTACTTC.

This clonotype is deemed medium-sized. The chain links TRBV7-3 to TRBJ2-7; tentative D call: TRBD1 (6 bases). Germline loops: CDR1 SGHTA, CDR2 FQGTGA. The CDR3 contains 13 residues. The V gene lost 3 bases and the J gene lost 6 bases, with 12 bases spanning the gap. CDR3 in amino acids: CASSFQQGGEQYF. The CDR3 nucleotides read TGTGCCAGCAGCTTCCAACAGGGTGGCGAGCAGTACTTC.

By sample share, this clonotype is medium-sized. The chain employs TRBV6-1 and TRBJ2-1, with a tentative D call TRBD2 (7 bases). CDR1 and CDR2 from the germline V gene are MNHNS and SASEGT. This CDR3 has 17 residues. Trimming cost V 4 bases and J 2 bases, with 18 bases left between them. The CDR3 region is CASSAIGGGHPYNEQFF. As DNA, the CDR3 is TGTGCCAGCAGTGCGATAGGGGGAGGGCACCCCTACAATGAGCAGTTCTTC.